Given below is one T cell receptor (beta chain) in context. CDR1 is SGHDT and CDR2 is YYEEEE in the germline V gene. The V and J ends lost 6 bases and 8 bases, in that order; junction bases with no gene match: 7. This CDR3 is 12 amino acids long. The sample is drawn from a study of cytomegalovirus exposure and HLA in healthy donors. 13 Jbeta primers and 60 Vbeta primers were used for the PCR. Using immunoSEQ multiplex PCR, the repertoire was profiled, and TCRdb retains in-frame clones only, with some absent. Of roughly 100,000 clones listed, 75% are singletons. V usage is TRBV5-6 and J usage is TRBJ1-2; TRBD1 agrees at 7 bases. Sample: PBMCs. The receptor's source is a man between 50 and 59 years old in good health and CMV-seronegative. CDR3 DNA: TGTGCCAGCACCAGGACAGGCCGGGGCTACACCTTC. Translation gives CASTRTGRGYTF.